These 10 T cell receptor beta chains were all obtained from the same sample, sequenced in a study of cytomegalovirus exposure and HLA in healthy donors (dated by TCRdb to about 2017). Library construction relied on the immunoSEQ multiplex PCR assay. A mixture of 60 forward primers for TCR Vbeta segments and 13 reverse primers for TCR Jbeta segments was used in the multiplex PCR. This immuneACCESS table, as held by TCRdb, lists in-frame sequences with V and J called but not all clones. Of the missing ones, under half trace to an unresolved V gene in checked studies; the others have no known cause. For this sample the table gives roughly 80,000 clones, of which roughly 73% were detected only once. 15% to 20% of the sample belongs to the ten largest clones. Sequences were obtained from PBMCs. These receptors were collected from a woman aged 40 to 55 in good health and CMV-seropositive.

This clone was found a few times. The rearrangement links TRBV4-1 to TRBJ2-3; D gene uncertain. CDR1 is MGHRA and CDR2 is YSYEKL in the germline V gene. Deletions cut 1 base from V and 2 bases from J, with 7 bases between. This CDR3 comprises 14 residues. This chain's CDR3 is CASSQGVNTDTQYF. CDR3 DNA: TGCGCCAGCAGCCAAGGCGTTAACACAGATACGCAGTATTTT.

This chain joins TRBV10-3 and TRBJ2-7; D may be TRBD2 (7 bases). Trimming cost V 0 bases and J 1 base, with 10 bases left between them. CDR1 and CDR2 (germline): ENHRY, SYGVKD. The CDR3 has 15 residues. The CDR3 nucleotides are TGTGCCATCAGTGAGTCGGGGGGGGCGTCCTACGAGCAGTACTTC. Amino acids: CAISESGGASYEQYF.

This clone was observed a few times. The chain is built from TRBV4-3 and TRBJ1-2; weak D call: TRBD1 (6 bases). Per the germline V gene, CDR1 is LGHNA and CDR2 is YSLEER. There are 15 residues in the CDR3. With 1 base removed from V and 8 bases from J, the gap between germline ends came to 17 bases. CDR3 region: CASSQGSPGAGGYTF. The CDR3 DNA sequence: TGCGCCAGCAGCCAAGGTTCTCCAGGGGCGGGCGGCTACACCTTC.

This chain connects TRBV28 to TRBJ2-3, with no clear D. From germline, CDR1 is MDHEN and CDR2 SYDVKM. The length of the CDR3 is 12 residues. V was cut by 8 bases and J by 6 bases, with 12 bases left in between. The CDR3 sequence is CASGTMEDTQYF. The CDR3 DNA follows: TGTGCCAGCGGAACAATGGAGGATACGCAGTATTTT.

The chain carries TRBV28 and TRBJ1-2; 7 bases fit TRBD1. The V gene's germline CDR1 is MDHEN and CDR2 SYDVKM. Germline trimming cut 6 bases from V and 2 bases from J; bases unmatched to any gene: 6. This CDR3 has 14 residues. The CDR3 bases are TGTGCCAGCAGACCCCGGGGACAGAACTATGGCTACACCTTC. Its protein product is CASRPRGQNYGYTF.

The chain is built from TRBV11-1 and TRBJ1-1; 7 nucleotides line up with TRBD1. Germline V gene data show CDR1 as SGHAT and CDR2 as FQDESV (reference sequence). With 7 bases clipped from V and 0 bases from J, the junction kept 11 bases outside the gene matches. The CDR3 loop spans 16 amino acids. CDR3 sequence (DNA): TGTGCCAGCACCCTTGACAGGGACCCTTTGAACACTGAAGCTTTCTTT. Amino acid sequence: CASTLDRDPLNTEAFF.

V and J are TRBV5-6 and TRBJ1-4, with 9 bases matching TRBD1. Trimming at V came to 4 bases and at J to 7 bases, leaving 14 bases not matched to a gene. Germline assignment: CDR1 SGHDT and CDR2 YYEEEE. The CDR3 length is 17 residues. DNA for the CDR3: TGTGCCAGCAGCCGGGCAACAGGGGGCGCGATAACTGAAAAACTGTTTTTT. It encodes CASSRATGGAITEKLFF.

CDR3 sequence: CSVSGANQPQHF. Here the CDR3 DNA reads TGCAGCGTTTCTGGAGCAAATCAGCCCCAGCATTTT. The gene calls are TRBV29-1 and TRBJ1-5; unclear D gene. Germline V gene data show CDR1 as SQVTM and CDR2 as ANQGSEA. V lost 5 bases and J 4 bases, leaving 9 bases between the germline ends. This CDR3 comprises 12 residues. Supplemented by reference TRBV29-1 and TRBJ1-5, the full variable domain reads SAVISQKPSRDICQRGTSLTIQCQVDSQVTMMFWYRQQPGQSLTLIATANQGSEATYESGFVIDKFPISRPNLTFSTLTVSNMSPEDSSIYLCSVSGANQPQHFGDGTRLSIL.

By sample fraction, this clone is medium-sized. The chain has TRBV10-2 and TRBJ1-4; D gene uncertain. The germline V gene has CDR1 WSHSY and CDR2 SAAADI. The CDR3 spans 15 residues. Trimming removed 3 bases from V and 1 base from J, with 9 bases in between. The CDR3 coding sequence is TGCGCCAGCAGTGATGGAGGCAGAACTAATGAAAAACTGTTTTTT. Its translation: CASSDGGRTNEKLFF.

The genes are TRBV10-3 and TRBJ1-1; 7 bases fit TRBD1. From germline, CDR1 is ENHRY and CDR2 SYGVKD. CDR3 length: 12 amino acids. The V segment lost 10 bases and the J segment 4 bases; nucleotides outside the gene matches: 6. In nucleotides, the CDR3 is TGTGCCACCAACAGGGGCAGCACTGAAGCTTTCTTT. Translation: CATNRGSTEAFF.